The entry that follows covers one T cell receptor beta chain sequence. CDR3 length: 15 residues. Germline V lookup: CDR1 SGHDN, CDR2 FVKESK. Trimming removed 1 base from V and 2 bases from J, with 12 bases in between. The record originates from a study of blood T cell repertoires in COVID-19. Study background: Some COVID-19 samples were acute and others convalescent; all came from the United States, Italy and Spain. PBMCs, B-cell-depleted T cells, or T cells were the source of the cDNA or gDNA that made up the material.

TCRdb keeps only in-frame clones here, not all; method: immunoSEQ multiplex PCR. The sample holds 150,000 to 200,000 clones, 70% to 85% seen once. This receptor was taken from a woman at least 80 years old with acute or convalescent COVID-19. The sequenced sample was peripheral blood. The J gene is TRBJ2-7, the V gene TRBV14, with a tentative D call TRBD2 (6 bases). For the CDR3, the DNA is TGTGCCAGCAGCCAAGTGGTAGGGAGGCCCTACGAGCAGTACTTC. Translating it yields CASSQVVGRPYEQYF.